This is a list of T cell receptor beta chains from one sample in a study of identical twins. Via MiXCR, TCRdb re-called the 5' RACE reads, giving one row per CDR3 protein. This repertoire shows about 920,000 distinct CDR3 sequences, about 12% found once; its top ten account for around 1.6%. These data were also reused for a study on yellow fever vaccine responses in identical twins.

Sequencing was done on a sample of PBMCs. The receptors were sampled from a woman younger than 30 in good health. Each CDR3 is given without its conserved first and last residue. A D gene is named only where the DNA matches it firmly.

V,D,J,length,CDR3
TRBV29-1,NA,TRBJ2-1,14,SVPPPGQTWDNEQF
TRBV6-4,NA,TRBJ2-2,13,ASSGSTGDTGELF
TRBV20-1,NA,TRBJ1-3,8,SVIRDTIY
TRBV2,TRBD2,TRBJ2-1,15,ASSDPSSGGNFNEQF
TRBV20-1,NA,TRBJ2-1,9,TTRRLNEQF
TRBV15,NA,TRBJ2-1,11,ATSRAGYNEQF
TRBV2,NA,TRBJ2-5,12,ASSMGRIQETQY
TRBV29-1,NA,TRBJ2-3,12,SAGTKHRGDTQY
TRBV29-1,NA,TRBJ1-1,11,SVSGSMNTEAF
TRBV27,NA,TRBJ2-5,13,ASSPLGAIQETQY
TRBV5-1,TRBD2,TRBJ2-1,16,ASSLELGLAGSSNEQF
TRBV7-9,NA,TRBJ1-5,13,ASSLGNSQNQPQH
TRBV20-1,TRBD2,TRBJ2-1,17,SAPALGVAGKSSYNEQF
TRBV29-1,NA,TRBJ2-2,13,SVGGRVMDTGELF
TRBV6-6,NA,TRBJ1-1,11,ASTNLPGVGAF
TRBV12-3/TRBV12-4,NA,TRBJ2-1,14,ASSPPPRSSYNEQF
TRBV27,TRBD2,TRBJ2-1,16,ASSRWGTSGRGGNEQF
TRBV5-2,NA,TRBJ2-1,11,ASSRDVVNEQF
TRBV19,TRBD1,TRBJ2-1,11,ASSGQGDGEQF
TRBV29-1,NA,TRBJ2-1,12,SVRAGNSYNEQF
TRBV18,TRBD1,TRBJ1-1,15,ASSPPRQGALNTEAF
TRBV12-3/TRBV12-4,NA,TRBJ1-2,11,ASSATENYGYT
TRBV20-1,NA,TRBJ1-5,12,SAGGAALHQPQH
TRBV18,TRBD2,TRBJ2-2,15,ASSPPRGTTNTGELF
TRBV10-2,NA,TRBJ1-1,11,ASSREAHTEAF
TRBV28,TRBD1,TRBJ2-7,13,ASPPDRHGFYEQY
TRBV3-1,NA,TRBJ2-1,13,ASSQSGTTVNEQF
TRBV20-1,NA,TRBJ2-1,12,SASSRRDYNEQF
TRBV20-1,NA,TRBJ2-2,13,SASMGLELRRELF
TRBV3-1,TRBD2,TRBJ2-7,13,ASSQVSSGPYEQY
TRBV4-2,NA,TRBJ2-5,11,ASSQESVKTQY
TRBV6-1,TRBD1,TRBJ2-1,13,ASSVQDRGYNEQF
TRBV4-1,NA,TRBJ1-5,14,ASSQEWYSSNQPQH
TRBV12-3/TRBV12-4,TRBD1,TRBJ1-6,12,ASSPGGTESPLH
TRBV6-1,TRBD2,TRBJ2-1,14,ASSIITVAGGYEQF
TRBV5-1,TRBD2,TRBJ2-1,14,ASSFFSGSSYNEQF
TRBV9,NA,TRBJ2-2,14,ASSVEIVSNTGELF
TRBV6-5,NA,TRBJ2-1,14,ASSYYYGSVYNEQF
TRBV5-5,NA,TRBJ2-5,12,ASSSRTDQETQY
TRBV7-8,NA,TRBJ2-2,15,ASSPQGAGGYTGELF
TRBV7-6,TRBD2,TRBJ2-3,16,ASSLGLAGDMGTDTQY
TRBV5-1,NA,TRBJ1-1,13,ASSLGVSLNTEAF
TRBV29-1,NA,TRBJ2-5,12,SVNGQPGQETQY
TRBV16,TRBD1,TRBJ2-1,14,ASRKLPGQGNDEQF
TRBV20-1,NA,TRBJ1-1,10,SAFWDHTEAF
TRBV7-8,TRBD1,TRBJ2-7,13,ASSSYRDRDDEQY
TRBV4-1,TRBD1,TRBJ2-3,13,ASSLGQPWGDTQY
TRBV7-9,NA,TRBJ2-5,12,ASSPVPARETQY
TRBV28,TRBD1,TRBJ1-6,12,ASSFGQAGSPLH
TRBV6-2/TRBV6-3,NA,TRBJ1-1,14,ASSYSTHRRNTEAF
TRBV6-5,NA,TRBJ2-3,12,ASSYLGGTDTQY
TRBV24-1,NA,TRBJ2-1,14,ATSDLATPGANEQF
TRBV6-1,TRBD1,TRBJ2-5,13,ASSSGQVGQETQY